This TCR beta chain was documented in a study of blood T cell repertoires in COVID-19. Study at large: Samples representing acute and convalescent COVID-19 were sourced from the United States, Italy and Spain.

This CDR3 region has 13 residues. Trimming removed 0 bases at V and 3 bases at J, with 7 bases between. Germline V gene data show CDR1 as SGDLS and CDR2 as YYNGEE. In the authors' workflow: The authors estimated nucleated cell counts from reference gene primer amplification. Sequencing was performed with immunoSEQ multiplex PCR; in TCRdb, only in-frame clones are kept and a portion is missing. From that table come the V and J calls and clone size; the DNA was used to work out D and trimming. This table has about 310,000 clones, 90% appearing once. It was during active infection that Seattle patients were enrolled and then longitudinally followed.

The chain combines TRBV9 with TRBJ2-7; D perhaps matches TRBD2 (5 bases). The clonotype comes from a woman in her forties with COVID-19, enrolled during active disease. The specimen was peripheral blood. In DNA, the CDR3 is TGTGCCAGCAGCGTAGGGACTTACTACGAGCAGTACTTC. Translated: CASSVGTYYEQYF.